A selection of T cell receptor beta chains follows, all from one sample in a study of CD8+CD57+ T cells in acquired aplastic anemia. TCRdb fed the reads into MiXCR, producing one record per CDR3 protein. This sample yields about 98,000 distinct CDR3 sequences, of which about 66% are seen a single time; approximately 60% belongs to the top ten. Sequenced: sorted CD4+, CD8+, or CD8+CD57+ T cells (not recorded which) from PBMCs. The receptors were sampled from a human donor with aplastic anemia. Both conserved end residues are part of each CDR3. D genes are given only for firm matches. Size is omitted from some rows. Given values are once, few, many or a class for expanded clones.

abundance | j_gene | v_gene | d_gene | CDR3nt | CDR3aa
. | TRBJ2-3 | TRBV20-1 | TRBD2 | TGCAGTGCTAGAGTAGCGGGGGCTACAGATACGCAGTATTTT | CSARVAGATDTQYF
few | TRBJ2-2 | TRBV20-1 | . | TGCAGTGCTAGAGATTCCAGACTGGCGGTAAACACCGGGGAGCTGTTTTTT | CSARDSRLAVNTGELFF
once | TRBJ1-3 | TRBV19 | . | TGTGCCAGTAACCCGAGCACTACCATCTCTGGAAACACCATATATTTT | CASNPSTTISGNTIYF
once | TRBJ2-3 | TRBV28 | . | TGTGCCAGCAGTTTTACCACAGATACGCAGTATTTT | CASSFTTDTQYF
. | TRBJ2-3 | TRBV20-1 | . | TGCAGTGCTAGAGATCTCGATCCCGTGGCACGGAATACGCAGTATTTT | CSARDLDPVARNTQYF
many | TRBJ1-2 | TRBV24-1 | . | TGTGCCACCAGGGGGACACAGACTAACTATGGCTACACCTTC | CATRGTQTNYGYTF
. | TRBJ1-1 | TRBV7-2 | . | TGTGCCAGCAGCACCCAATTGGGCACTGAAGCTTTCTTT | CASSTQLGTEAFF
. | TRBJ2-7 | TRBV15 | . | TGTGCCACCAGCGCAAGAGGTTTCTCCTACGAGCAGTACTTC | CATSARGFSYEQYF
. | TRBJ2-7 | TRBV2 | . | TGTGCCAGCAGTATAGACCAGGGAGGAGGCGAGCAGTACTTC | CASSIDQGGGEQYF
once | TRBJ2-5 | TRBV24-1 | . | TGTGCCACCAGTGATCCTAGGGTTGACGAGACCCAGTACTTC | CATSDPRVDETQYF
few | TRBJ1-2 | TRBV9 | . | TGTGCCAGCAGCGTAGAAGGGAGCTATGGCTACACCTTC | CASSVEGSYGYTF
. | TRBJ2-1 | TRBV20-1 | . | TGCAGTGCTAGCGAAAGCTCCTACAATGAGCAGTTCTTC | CSASESSYNEQFF
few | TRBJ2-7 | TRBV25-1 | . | TGTGCCAGCAGTGAACTAAACGAGCAGTACTTC | CASSELNEQYF
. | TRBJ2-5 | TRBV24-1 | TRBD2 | TGTGCCACCAGTGAAACGGGACTAGGATCGGAGACCCAGTACTTC | CATSETGLGSETQYF
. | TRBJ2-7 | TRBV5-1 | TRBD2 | TGCGCCAGCAGGGAACTAGCGGGAGGTTCCTACGAGCAGTACTTC | CASRELAGGSYEQYF
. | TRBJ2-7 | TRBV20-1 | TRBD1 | TGCAGTGCTAGAGATTTCGGGCAGGGGGCTAACGAGCAGTACTTC | CSARDFGQGANEQYF
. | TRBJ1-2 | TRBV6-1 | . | TGTGCCAGCAGTCAGGGACCGACCTATGGCTACACCTTC | CASSQGPTYGYTF
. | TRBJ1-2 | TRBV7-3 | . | TGTGCCAGCAGCTTAGAGAGCAACTATGGCTACACCTTC | CASSLESNYGYTF
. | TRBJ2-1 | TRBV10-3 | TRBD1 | TGTGCCATCAGGGCCGACAGGGGGGTTGACAATGAGCAGTTCTTC | CAIRADRGVDNEQFF
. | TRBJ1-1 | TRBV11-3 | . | TGTGCCAGCAGCGCAGGACCCGGGGTTGAAGCTTTCTTT | CASSAGPGVEAFF
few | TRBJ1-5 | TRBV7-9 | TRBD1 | TGTGCCAGCAGCTCAGGACAGGGGATTCAGCCCCAGCATTTT | CASSSGQGIQPQHF
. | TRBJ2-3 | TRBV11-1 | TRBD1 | TGTGCCAGCAGCTTGCTCCGGACAGGGCAGGCAGATACGCAGTATTTT | CASSLLRTGQADTQYF
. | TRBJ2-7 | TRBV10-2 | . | TGCGCCAGCAGGAAGGACCTCGGGTACGAGCAGTACTTC | CASRKDLGYEQYF
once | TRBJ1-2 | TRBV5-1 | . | TGCGCCAGCAGCTTGGTGGAGGGTCCCTCTGGCTACACCTTC | CASSLVEGPSGYTF
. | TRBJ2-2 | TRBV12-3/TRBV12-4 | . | TGTGCCAGCATCCTGACCACGGGGGAGCTGTTTTTT | CASILTTGELFF
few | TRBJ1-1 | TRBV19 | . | TGTGCCACCTCGGGGGGGGGCACTGAAGCTTTCTTT | CATSGGGTEAFF
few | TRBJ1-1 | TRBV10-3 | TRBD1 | TGTGCCATCAGTGCAGGGGGCGCGGACACTGAAGCTTTCTTT | CAISAGGADTEAFF
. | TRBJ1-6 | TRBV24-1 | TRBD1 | TGTGCCACCAGTAATGGGGACAGGGGTAATTCACCCCTCCACTTT | CATSNGDRGNSPLHF
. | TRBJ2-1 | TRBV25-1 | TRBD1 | TGTGCCAGCTACCCTCCCGGGACAGGGGGCAATGAGCAGTTCTTC | CASYPPGTGGNEQFF
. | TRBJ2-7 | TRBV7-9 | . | TGTGCCAGCAGCCAGAGCGCTTCGTACGAGCAGTACTTC | CASSQSASYEQYF
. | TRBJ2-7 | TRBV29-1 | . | TGCAGCGTTGGGACAGTATCCTACGAGCAGTACTTC | CSVGTVSYEQYF
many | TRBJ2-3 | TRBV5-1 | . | TGCGCCAGCAGCTTGGGTTTGGGTGGGGCAAGGACAGATACGCAGTATTTT | CASSLGLGGARTDTQYF
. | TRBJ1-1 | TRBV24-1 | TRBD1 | TGTGCCACCAGTGATCCTAGACAGGGTCAGAACACTGAAGCTTTCTTT | CATSDPRQGQNTEAFF
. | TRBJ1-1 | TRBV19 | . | TGTGCCAGTAGTTATCCGGCTTTCTTC | CASSYPAFF
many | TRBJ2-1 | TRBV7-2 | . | TGTGCCAGCAGCGCGGGGTTCACCTACAATGAGCAGTTCTTC | CASSAGFTYNEQFF
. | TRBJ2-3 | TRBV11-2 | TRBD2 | TGTGCCAGCAGCAGTTATGCGGGAGGCTCAGATACGCAGTATTTT | CASSSYAGGSDTQYF
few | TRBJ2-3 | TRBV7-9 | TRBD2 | TGTGCCAGCAGCTCGGGGGGAGATACGCAGTATTTT | CASSSGGDTQYF
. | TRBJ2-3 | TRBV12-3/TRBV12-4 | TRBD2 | TGTGCCAGCAGTAGGCTAGCGGGGGATACGCAGTATTTT | CASSRLAGDTQYF
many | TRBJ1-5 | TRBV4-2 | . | TGTGCCAGCAGCCAAGTGGAGGGTTTGGGCAATCAGCCCCAGCATTTT | CASSQVEGLGNQPQHF
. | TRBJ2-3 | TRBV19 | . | TGTGCCAGTAGTACCCTCCTTACTATCCCAGATACGCAGTATTTT | CASSTLLTIPDTQYF
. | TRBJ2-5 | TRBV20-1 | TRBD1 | TGCAGTGCTAGAGAGGGAACAGGGACAGCCCTGCAGTACTTC | CSAREGTGTALQYF
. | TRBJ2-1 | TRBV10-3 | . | TGTGCCATCACGGGCGGAGATGAGCAGTTCTTC | CAITGGDEQFF
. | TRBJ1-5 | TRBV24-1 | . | TGTGCCACCAGTGATTCCGGGGGAAATCAGCCCCAGCATTTT | CATSDSGGNQPQHF
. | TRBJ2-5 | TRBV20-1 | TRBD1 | TGCAGTGCCGCTGACAGGGGGCAAGAGACCCAGTACTTC | CSAADRGQETQYF
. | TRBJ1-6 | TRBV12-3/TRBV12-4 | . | TGTGCCAGCAGTTTGGAGTTCGGGTCAGCAAATTCACCCCTCCACTTT | CASSLEFGSANSPLHF
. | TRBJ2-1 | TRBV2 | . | TGTGCCAGCAGCCTAGGACAGTTCAATGAGCAGTTCTTC | CASSLGQFNEQFF
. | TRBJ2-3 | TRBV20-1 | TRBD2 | TGCAGTGCTAGGGTAGCGGGACGACGCACAGATACGCAGTATTTT | CSARVAGRRTDTQYF
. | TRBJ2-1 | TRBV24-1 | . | TGTGCCACCAGCGGGAGCTCCTACAATGAGCAGTTCTTC | CATSGSSYNEQFF
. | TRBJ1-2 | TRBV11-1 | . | TGTGCCAGCAGCTTAGGGGGGGCAGAAGCTAACTATGGCTACACCTTC | CASSLGGAEANYGYTF
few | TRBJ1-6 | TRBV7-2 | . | TGTGCCAGCAGCTCGGCCAGCGTGCTCCACTTT | CASSSASVLHF
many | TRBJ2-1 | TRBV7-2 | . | TGTGCCAGCAGCTTGCTAGCGCTCACCTACAATGAGCAGTTCTTC | CASSLLALTYNEQFF
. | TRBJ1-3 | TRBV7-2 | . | TGTGCCAGCAGCCCCTACTCTGGAAACACCATGTATTTT | CASSPYSGNTMYF
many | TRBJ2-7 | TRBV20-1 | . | TGCAGTGCTAGAGATACCAGCCGCTTTCGCGAGCAGTACTTC | CSARDTSRFREQYF
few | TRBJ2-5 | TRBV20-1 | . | TGCAGTGCTGGGGACACAGTGAAAGAGACCCAGTACTTC | CSAGDTVKETQYF